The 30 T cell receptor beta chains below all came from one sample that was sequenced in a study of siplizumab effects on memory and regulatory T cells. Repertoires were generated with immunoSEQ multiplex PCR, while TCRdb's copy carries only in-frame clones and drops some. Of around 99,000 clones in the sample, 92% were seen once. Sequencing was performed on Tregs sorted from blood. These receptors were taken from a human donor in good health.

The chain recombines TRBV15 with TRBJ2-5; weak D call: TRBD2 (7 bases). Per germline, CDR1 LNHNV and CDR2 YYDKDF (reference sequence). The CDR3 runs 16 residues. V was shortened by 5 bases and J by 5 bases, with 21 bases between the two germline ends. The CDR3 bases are TGTGCCACCAGCTCTCATGGGGGGGCATCAGGGGAGACCCAGTACTTC. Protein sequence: CATSSHGGASGETQYF.

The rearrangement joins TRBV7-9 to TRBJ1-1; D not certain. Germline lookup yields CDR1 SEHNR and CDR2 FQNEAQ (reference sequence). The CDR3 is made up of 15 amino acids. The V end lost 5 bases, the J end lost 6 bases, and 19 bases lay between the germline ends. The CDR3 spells CASSLRGGWSAEAFF. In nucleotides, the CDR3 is TGTGCCAGCAGCCTACGAGGAGGGTGGAGCGCTGAAGCTTTCTTT. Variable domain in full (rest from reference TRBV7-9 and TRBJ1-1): DTGVSQNPRHKITKRGQNVTFRCDPISEHNRLYWYRQTLGQGPEFLTYFQNEAQLEKSRLLSDRFSAERPKGSFSTLEIQRTEQGDSAMYLCASSLRGGWSAEAFFGQGTRLTVV.

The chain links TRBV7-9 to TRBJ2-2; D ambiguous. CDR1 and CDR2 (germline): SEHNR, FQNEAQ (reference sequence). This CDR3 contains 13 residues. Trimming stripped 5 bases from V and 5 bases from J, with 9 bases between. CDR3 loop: CASSIIETGELFF. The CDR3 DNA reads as TGTGCCAGCAGCATAATAGAGACCGGGGAGCTGTTTTTT. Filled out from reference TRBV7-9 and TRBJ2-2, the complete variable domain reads DTGVSQNPRHKITKRGQNVTFRCDPISEHNRLYWYRQTLGQGPEFLTYFQNEAQLEKSRLLSDRFSAERPKGSFSTLEIQRTEQGDSAMYLCASSIIETGELFFGEGSRLTVL.

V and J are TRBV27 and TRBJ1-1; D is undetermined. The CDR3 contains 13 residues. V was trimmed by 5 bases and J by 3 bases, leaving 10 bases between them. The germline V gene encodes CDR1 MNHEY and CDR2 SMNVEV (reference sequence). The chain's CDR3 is CASSPVYYTEAFF. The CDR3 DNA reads TGTGCCAGCAGTCCCGTTTATTACACTGAAGCTTTCTTT.

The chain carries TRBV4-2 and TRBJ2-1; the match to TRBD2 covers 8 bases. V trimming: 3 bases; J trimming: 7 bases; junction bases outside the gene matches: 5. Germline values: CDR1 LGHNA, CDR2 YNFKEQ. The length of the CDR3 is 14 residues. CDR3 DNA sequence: TGTGCCAGCAGCCAGTCGGGAGGGTTGAATGAGCAGTTCTTC. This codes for CASSQSGGLNEQFF.

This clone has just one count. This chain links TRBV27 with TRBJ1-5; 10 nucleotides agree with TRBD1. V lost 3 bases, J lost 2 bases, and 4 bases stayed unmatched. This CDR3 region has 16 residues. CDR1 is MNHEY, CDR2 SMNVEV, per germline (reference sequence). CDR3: CASSFRGQGGNQPQHF. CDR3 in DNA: TGTGCCAGCAGTTTCCGAGGACAGGGGGGCAATCAGCCCCAGCATTTT.

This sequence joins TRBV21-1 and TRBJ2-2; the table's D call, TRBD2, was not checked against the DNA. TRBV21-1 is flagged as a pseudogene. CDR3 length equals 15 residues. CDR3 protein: CASITAGGYTGELFF. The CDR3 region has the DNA TGTGCCAGCATTACAGCGGGAGGGTACACCGGGGAGCTGTTTTTT.

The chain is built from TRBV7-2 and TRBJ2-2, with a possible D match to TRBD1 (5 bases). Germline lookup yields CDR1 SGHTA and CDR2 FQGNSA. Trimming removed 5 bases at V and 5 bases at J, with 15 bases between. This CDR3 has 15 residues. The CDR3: CASSPRGRGTGELFF. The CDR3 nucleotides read TGTGCCAGCAGCCCCCGTGGAAGGGGAACCGGGGAGCTGTTTTTT.

The CDR3 loop reads CASKNPGENTEAFF. For the CDR3, the DNA is TGTGCCAGCAAAAATCCGGGGGAGAACACTGAAGCTTTCTTT. V and J are TRBV27 and TRBJ1-1; the D gene is possibly TRBD1 (5 bases). Germline-derived CDR1 and CDR2 are MNHEY and SMNVEV (reference sequence). Trimming left V 7 bases short and J 1 base short, with 13 bases between. The CDR3 contains 14 residues.

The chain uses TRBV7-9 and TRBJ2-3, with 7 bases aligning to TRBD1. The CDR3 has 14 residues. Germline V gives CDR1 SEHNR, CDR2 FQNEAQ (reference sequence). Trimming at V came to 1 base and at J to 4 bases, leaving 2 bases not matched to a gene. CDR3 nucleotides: TGTGCCAGCAGCTTAGACAGGGGTGCAGATACGCAGTATTTT. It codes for CASSLDRGADTQYF.

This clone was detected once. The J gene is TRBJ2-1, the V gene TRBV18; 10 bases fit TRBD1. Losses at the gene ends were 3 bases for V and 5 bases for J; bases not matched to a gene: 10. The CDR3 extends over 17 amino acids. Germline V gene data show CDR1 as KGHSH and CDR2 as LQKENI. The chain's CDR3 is CASSPSKDRGWDNEQFF. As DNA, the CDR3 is TGTGCCAGCTCACCGTCTAAGGACAGGGGGTGGGACAATGAGCAGTTCTTC.

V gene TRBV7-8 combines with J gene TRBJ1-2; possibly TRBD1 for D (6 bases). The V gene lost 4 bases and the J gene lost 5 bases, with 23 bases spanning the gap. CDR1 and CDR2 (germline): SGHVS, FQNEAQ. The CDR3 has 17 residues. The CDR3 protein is CASSYFDRRGTGYGYTF. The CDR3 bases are TGTGCCAGCAGCTATTTCGACAGAAGGGGAACAGGGTATGGCTACACCTTC.

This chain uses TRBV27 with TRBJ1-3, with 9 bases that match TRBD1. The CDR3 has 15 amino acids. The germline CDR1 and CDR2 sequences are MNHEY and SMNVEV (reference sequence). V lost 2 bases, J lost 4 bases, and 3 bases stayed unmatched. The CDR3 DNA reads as TGTGCCAGCAGTTTAACAGGGGGCTCCGGAAACACCATATATTTT. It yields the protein CASSLTGGSGNTIYF.

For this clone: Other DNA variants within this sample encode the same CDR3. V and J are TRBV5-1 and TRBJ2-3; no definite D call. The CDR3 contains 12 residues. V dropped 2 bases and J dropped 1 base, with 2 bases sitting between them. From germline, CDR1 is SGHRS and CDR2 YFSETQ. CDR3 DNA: TGCGCCAGCAGCTTCGGCACAGATACGCAGTATTTT. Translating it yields CASSFGTDTQYF. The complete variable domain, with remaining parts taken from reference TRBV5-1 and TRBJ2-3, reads KAGVTQTPRYLIKTRGQQVTLSCSPISGHRSVSWYQQTPGQGLQFLFEYFSETQRNKGNFPGRFSGRQFSNSRSEMNVSTLELGDSALYLCASSFGTDTQYFGPGTRLTVL.

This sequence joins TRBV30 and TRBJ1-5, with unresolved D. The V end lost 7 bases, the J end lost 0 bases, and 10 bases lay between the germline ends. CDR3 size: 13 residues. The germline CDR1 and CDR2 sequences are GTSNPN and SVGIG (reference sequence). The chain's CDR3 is CASSENSNQPQHF. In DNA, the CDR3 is TGTGCCTCCTCGGAGAATAGCAATCAGCCCCAGCATTTT.

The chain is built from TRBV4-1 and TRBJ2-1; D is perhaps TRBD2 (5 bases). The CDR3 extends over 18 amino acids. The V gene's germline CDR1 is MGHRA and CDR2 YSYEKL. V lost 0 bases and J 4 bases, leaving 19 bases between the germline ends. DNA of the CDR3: TGCGCCAGCAGCCAAGAGTCGAATATAGCCGGAGGATACAATGAGCAGTTCTTC. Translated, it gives CASSQESNIAGGYNEQFF.

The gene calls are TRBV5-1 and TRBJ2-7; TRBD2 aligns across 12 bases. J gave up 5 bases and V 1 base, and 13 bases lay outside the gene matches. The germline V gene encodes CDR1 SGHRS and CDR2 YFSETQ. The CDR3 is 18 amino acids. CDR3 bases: TGCGCCAGCAGCTTGACAGGACTAGCGGGAACCTCTCGGGACGAGCAGTACTTC. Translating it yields CASSLTGLAGTSRDEQYF.

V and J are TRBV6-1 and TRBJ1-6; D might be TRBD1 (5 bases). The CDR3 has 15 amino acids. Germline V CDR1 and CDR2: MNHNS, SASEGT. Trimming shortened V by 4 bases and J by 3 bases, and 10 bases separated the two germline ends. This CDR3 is CASSVGALYNSPLHF. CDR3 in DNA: TGTGCCAGCAGTGTCGGGGCCCTCTATAATTCACCCCTCCACTTT.

The CDR3 DNA reads TGTGCCAGCAGCCCCCGGGGCCTAAGGGAGGAGACCCAGTACTTC. Residues: CASSPRGLREETQYF. This chain joins TRBV5-5 and TRBJ2-5; D is possibly TRBD1 or TRBD2 (5 bases each). The CDR3 runs to 15 residues. The V and J ends lost 4 bases and 5 bases respectively, with 18 bases between them. The germline CDR1 and CDR2 sequences are SGHKS and YYEKEE (reference sequence). Based on the CDR3 plus reference TRBV5-5 and TRBJ2-5, the full variable domain is DAGVTQSPTHLIKTRGQQVTLRCSPISGHKSVSWYQQVLGQGPQFIFQYYEKEERGRGNFPDRFSARQFPNYSSELNVNALLLGDSALYLCASSPRGLREETQYFGPGTRLLVL.

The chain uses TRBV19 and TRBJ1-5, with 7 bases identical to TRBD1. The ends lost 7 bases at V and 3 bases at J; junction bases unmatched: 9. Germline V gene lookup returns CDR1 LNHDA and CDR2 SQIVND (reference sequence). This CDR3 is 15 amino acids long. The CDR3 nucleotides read TGTGCCAGTATGGACCAGGGGGGGAACAATCAGCCCCAGCATTTT. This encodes CASMDQGGNNQPQHF.

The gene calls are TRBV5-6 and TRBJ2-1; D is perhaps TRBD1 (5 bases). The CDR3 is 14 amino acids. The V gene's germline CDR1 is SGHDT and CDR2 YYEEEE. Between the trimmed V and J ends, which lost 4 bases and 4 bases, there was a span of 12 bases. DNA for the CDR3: TGTGCCAGCAGCCAGACCGACAGTTACAATGAGCAGTTCTTC. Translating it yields CASSQTDSYNEQFF.

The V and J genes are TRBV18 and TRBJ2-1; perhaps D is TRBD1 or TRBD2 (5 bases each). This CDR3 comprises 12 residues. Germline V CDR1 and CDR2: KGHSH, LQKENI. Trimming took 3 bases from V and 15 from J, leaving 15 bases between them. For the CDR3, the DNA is TGTGCCAGCTCACCCCTAGCAGGGTCGGGGTTCTTC. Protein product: CASSPLAGSGFF.

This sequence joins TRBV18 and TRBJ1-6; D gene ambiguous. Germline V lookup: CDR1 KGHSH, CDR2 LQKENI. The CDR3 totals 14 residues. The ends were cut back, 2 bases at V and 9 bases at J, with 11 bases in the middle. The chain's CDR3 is CASSPAGNSSPLHF. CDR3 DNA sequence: TGTGCCAGCTCACCAGCGGGGAACAGTTCACCCCTCCACTTT. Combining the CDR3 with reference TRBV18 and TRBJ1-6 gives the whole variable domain NAGVMQNPRHLVRRRGQEARLRCSPMKGHSHVYWYRQLPEEGLKFMVYLQKENIIDESGMPKERFSAEFPKEGPSILRIQQVVRGDSAAYFCASSPAGNSSPLHFGNGTRLTVT.

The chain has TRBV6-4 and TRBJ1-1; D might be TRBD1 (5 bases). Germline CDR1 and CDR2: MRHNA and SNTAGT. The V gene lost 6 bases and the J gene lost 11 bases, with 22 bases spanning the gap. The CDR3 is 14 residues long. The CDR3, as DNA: TGTGCCAGCAGGGCCCGGGCAGGGCCTGAAGTGGCTTTCTTT. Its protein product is CASRARAGPEVAFF.

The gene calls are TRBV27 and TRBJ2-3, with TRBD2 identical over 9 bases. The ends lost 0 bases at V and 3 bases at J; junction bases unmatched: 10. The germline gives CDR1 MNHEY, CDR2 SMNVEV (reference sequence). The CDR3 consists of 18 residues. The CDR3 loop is CASSLSRILAGVTDTQYF. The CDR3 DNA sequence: TGTGCCAGCAGTTTATCGCGGATCTTAGCGGGGGTGACAGATACGCAGTATTTT.

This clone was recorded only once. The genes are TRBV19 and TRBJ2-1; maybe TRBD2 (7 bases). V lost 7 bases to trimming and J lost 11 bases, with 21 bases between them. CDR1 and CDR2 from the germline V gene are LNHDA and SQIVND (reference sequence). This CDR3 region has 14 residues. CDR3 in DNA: TGTGCCAGTACCCCTTCAGCGAGCGGGGACAAGCAGTTCTTC. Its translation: CASTPSASGDKQFF.

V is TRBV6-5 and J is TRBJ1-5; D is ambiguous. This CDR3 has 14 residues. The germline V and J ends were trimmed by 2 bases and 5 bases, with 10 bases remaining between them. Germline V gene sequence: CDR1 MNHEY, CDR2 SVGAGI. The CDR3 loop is CASSYAAGYQPQHF. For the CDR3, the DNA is TGTGCCAGCAGTTACGCCGCAGGTTATCAGCCCCAGCATTTT.

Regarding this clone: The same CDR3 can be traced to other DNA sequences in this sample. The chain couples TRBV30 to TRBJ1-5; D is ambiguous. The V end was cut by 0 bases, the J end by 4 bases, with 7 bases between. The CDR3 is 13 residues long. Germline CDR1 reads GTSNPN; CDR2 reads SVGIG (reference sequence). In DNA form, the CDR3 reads TGTGCCTGGAGTGTACGGGGTAATCAGCCCCAGCATTTT. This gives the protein CAWSVRGNQPQHF.

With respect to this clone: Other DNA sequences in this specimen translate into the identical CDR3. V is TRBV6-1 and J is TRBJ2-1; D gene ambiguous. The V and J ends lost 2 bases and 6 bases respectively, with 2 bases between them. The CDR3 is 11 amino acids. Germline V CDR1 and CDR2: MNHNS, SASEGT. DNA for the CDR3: TGTGCCAGCAGTGAAATCAATGAGCAGTTCTTC. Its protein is CASSEINEQFF.

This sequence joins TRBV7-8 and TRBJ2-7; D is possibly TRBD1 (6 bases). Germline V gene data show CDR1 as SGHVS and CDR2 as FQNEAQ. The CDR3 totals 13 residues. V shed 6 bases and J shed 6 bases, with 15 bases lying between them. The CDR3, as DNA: TGTGCCAGCAGTTTACCTGACAGGAGCGAGCAGTACTTC. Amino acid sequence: CASSLPDRSEQYF.